The rows below give T cell receptor beta chains drawn from one sample of a study of T-cell reconstitution after alpha-beta-depleted transplantation in children. Via MiXCR, TCRdb re-called the PCR reads, giving one row per CDR3 protein. The sample lists approximately 400,000 distinct CDR3 sequences, about a tenth occurring once. Sequenced material: PBMCs from the stem cell graft donor, taken from the stem cell graft. The source of these receptors is a human donor who donated a stem cell graft to a child with acute myeloid leukemia. Each CDR3 is given with its conserved first and last residue. D genes are given only for firm matches. Size is stated for part of the rows, as once, few or many counts, or as a class when the clone is expanded.

v_gene,abundance,len,d_gene,j_gene,CDR3nt,CDR3aa
TRBV5-1,few,15,NA,TRBJ2-1,TGCGCCAGCAGCTCGGACAGTAGTTGGGCCGGGGAGCAGTTCTTC,CASSSDSSWAGEQFF
TRBV30,few,15,NA,TRBJ1-4,TGTGCCTGGACCGGAGGGGTTTCAACTAATGAAAAACTGTTTTTT,CAWTGGVSTNEKLFF
TRBV25-1,many,15,NA,TRBJ1-2,TGTGCCAGCAGTGAATCCCTCAGCGTTAACTATGGCTACACCTTC,CASSESLSVNYGYTF
TRBV5-1,few,14,TRBD1,TRBJ2-5,TGCGCCAGCAGCAAGGGACAGGGAGAAGAGACCCAGTACTTC,CASSKGQGEETQYF
TRBV9,NA,16,TRBD1,TRBJ2-5,TGTGCCAGCAGCGTAGTTCTGGGGACAGTTCAAGAGACCCAGTACTTC,CASSVVLGTVQETQYF
TRBV5-5,few,14,NA,TRBJ1-1,TGTGCCAGCAGCTTGGACATGGGTGATACTGAAGCTTTCTTT,CASSLDMGDTEAFF
TRBV5-1,NA,15,TRBD2,TRBJ2-1,TGCGCCAGCAGCTGGACTAGCGGGAGGATTAATGAGCAGTTCTTC,CASSWTSGRINEQFF
TRBV20-1,many,13,NA,TRBJ1-1,TGCAGTGCTTGGCTGGGGGGGAACACTGAAGCTTTCTTT,CSAWLGGNTEAFF
TRBV6-2/TRBV6-3,few,17,NA,TRBJ1-1,TGTGCCAGCAGTTACTCGAGTCCAACGCTGATGAACACTGAAGCTTTCTTT,CASSYSSPTLMNTEAFF
TRBV6-2/TRBV6-3,NA,13,NA,TRBJ1-2,TGTGCCAGCAGTTACTCGGACACGAATGGCTACACCTTC,CASSYSDTNGYTF
TRBV29-1,few,13,TRBD1,TRBJ2-2,TGCAGCGTTGATACAGGGGATGCCGGGGAGCTGTTTTTT,CSVDTGDAGELFF
TRBV29-1,many,11,NA,TRBJ2-7,TGCAGCGTTGAAAAGTACGACGAGCAGTACTTC,CSVEKYDEQYF
TRBV12-3/TRBV12-4,many,17,NA,TRBJ2-1,TGTGCCAGCAGTCCTACCTGGGACATACACTCCTACAATGAGCAGTTCTTC,CASSPTWDIHSYNEQFF
TRBV9,few,16,NA,TRBJ1-2,TGTGCCAGCAGCCCTCAACTCGGAGGACGGGGCTATGGCTACACCTTC,CASSPQLGGRGYGYTF
TRBV6-1,NA,14,TRBD1,TRBJ2-2,TGTGCCAGCAGCACAGGGGGTGGGACCGGGGAGCTGTTTTTT,CASSTGGGTGELFF
TRBV10-3,few,14,TRBD1,TRBJ1-6,TGTGCCATCAGTCCCGGGACAGCTAATTCACCCCTCCACTTT,CAISPGTANSPLHF
TRBV27,few,17,NA,TRBJ2-1,TGTGCCAGCAGTTTATCCGGCAGAGTGGCGGCTTACAATGAGCAGTTCTTC,CASSLSGRVAAYNEQFF
TRBV10-3,NA,16,NA,TRBJ2-2,TGTGCCATCAGTGAGGCCGGGACACTGAACACCGGGGAGCTGTTTTTT,CAISEAGTLNTGELFF
TRBV5-1,NA,16,TRBD1,TRBJ1-4,TGCGCCAGCAGCTTGCTGCAGGGGGCAACTAATGAAAAACTGTTTTTT,CASSLLQGATNEKLFF
TRBV6-5,NA,13,NA,TRBJ1-1,TGTGCCAGCAGTTACTCAGCTAACACTGAAGCTTTCTTT,CASSYSANTEAFF
TRBV29-1,many,14,NA,TRBJ1-1,TGCAGCGTTGAATCGGCAGGTCCGAACACTGAAGCTTTCTTT,CSVESAGPNTEAFF
TRBV7-8,many,14,NA,TRBJ2-3,TGTGCCAGCAGCTTGGGCCTACCGCCGGATACGCAGTATTTT,CASSLGLPPDTQYF
TRBV5-1,NA,16,NA,TRBJ2-6,TGCGCCAGCAGCCTCCGGACATCCTCTGGGGCCAACGTCCTGACTTTC,CASSLRTSSGANVLTF
TRBV29-1,NA,13,NA,TRBJ1-4,TGCAGCTCCACTCAAGGGGTAGGGGAAAAACTGTTTTTT,CSSTQGVGEKLFF
TRBV2,NA,17,NA,TRBJ2-3,TGTGCCAGCAGTGAAGCAGGCAGGGGGGGATGGACAGATACGCAGTATTTT,CASSEAGRGGWTDTQYF
TRBV19,few,15,TRBD1,TRBJ2-1,TGTGCCAGTAGTATTTCAGGACAGGGGTACAATGAGCAGTTCTTC,CASSISGQGYNEQFF
TRBV12-3/TRBV12-4,NA,17,TRBD1,TRBJ1-2,TGTGCCAGCAGTCGCGGGGTCTCAGGGGGCGGAAGCTATGGCTACACCTTC,CASSRGVSGGGSYGYTF
TRBV3-1,NA,15,TRBD2,TRBJ2-7,TGTGCCAGCAGCCAAGGGTCTAGCGGGTTTTACGAGCAGTACTTC,CASSQGSSGFYEQYF
TRBV3-1,NA,15,NA,TRBJ2-5,TGTGCCTGCACCCAAGCCGGGCTAGCCCAAGAGACCCAGTACTTC,CACTQAGLAQETQYF
TRBV6-1,NA,19,NA,TRBJ1-5,TGTGCCAGCAGTGAGAGAGGGCGAGGGACGGAGTCCTTCTTCTCGCCCCAGCATTTT,CASSERGRGTESFFSPQHF
TRBV21-1,NA,16,NA,TRBJ1-5,TGTGCCAGCAGCAAAGGATGGGAACAGGGCAATCAGCCCCAGCATTTT,CASSKGWEQGNQPQHF
TRBV13,few,13,NA,TRBJ1-2,TGTGCCAGCACCAGGGAGGAGAACTATGGCTACACCTTC,CASTREENYGYTF
TRBV29-1,few,15,NA,TRBJ2-2,TGCAGCGTTGTTGGTGACAGTGCGAACACCGGGGAGCTGTTTTTT,CSVVGDSANTGELFF
TRBV5-1,many,15,NA,TRBJ2-5,TGCGCCAGCAGCTTGGCGGTCAGCATACAAGAGACCCAGTACTTC,CASSLAVSIQETQYF
TRBV19,few,15,NA,TRBJ2-5,TGTGCCAGTAGTATCGACTGGGCGGAGCAAGAGACCCAGTACTTC,CASSIDWAEQETQYF
TRBV20-1,many,14,TRBD2,TRBJ2-5,TGCAGTGCTATCAATCTAGCGGGTGGAGAGACCCAGTACTTC,CSAINLAGGETQYF
TRBV6-5,many,14,NA,TRBJ2-5,TGTGCCAGCAGTTACTTTCTAGCCCAAGAGACCCAGTACTTC,CASSYFLAQETQYF